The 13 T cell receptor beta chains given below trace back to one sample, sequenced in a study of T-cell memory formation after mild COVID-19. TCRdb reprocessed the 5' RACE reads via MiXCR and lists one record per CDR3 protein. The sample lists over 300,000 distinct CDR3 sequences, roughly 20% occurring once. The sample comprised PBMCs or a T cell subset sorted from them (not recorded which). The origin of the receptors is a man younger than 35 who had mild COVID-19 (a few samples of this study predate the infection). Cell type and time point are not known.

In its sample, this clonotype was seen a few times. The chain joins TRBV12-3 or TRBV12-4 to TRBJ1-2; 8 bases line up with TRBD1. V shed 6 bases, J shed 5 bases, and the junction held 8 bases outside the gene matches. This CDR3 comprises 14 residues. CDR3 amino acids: CASRIRGLWYGYTF. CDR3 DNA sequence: TGTGCCAGCAGAATCAGGGGGCTTTGGTATGGCTACACCTTC.

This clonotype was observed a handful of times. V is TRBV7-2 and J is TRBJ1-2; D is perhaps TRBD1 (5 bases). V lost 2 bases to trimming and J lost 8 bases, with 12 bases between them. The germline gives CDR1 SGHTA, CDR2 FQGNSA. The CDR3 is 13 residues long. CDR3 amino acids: CASSLILGGGYTF. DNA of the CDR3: TGTGCCAGCAGCTTAATTCTGGGGGGAGGCTACACCTTC.

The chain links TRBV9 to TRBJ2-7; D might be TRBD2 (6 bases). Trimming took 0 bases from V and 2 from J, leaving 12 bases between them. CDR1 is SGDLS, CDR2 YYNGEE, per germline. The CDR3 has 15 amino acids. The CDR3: CASSVGGTPTYEQYF. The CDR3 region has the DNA TGTGCCAGCAGCGTAGGCGGGACCCCTACCTACGAGCAGTACTTC.

DNA of the CDR3: TGTGCCAGCAGACCGACAGGGATCCGGACTGAAGCTTTCTTT. Its protein is CASRPTGIRTEAFF. The V call is TRBV7-2, the J call TRBJ1-1; 7 nucleotides agree with TRBD1. This CDR3 region has 14 residues. The J segment lost 5 bases and the V segment lost 6 bases, leaving 9 bases of the junction unmatched. Germline CDR1 is SGHTA and CDR2 is FQGNSA.

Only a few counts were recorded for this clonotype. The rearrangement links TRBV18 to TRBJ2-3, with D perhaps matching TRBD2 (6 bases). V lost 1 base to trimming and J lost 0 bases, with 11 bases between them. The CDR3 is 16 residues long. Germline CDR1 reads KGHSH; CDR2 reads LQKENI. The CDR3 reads CASSPRTTSSTDTQYF. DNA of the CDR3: TGTGCCAGCTCACCACGGACTACTTCTAGCACAGATACGCAGTATTTT.

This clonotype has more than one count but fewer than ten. DNA for the CDR3: TGTGCCAGCAGCTTGGGTCGGGGGGAGTTAGAGACCCAGTACTTC. This encodes CASSLGRGELETQYF. The chain employs TRBV7-2 and TRBJ2-5; 7 bases agree with TRBD2. The CDR3 has 15 amino acids. With 3 bases clipped from V and 4 bases from J, the junction kept 8 bases outside the gene matches. Germline V gene data show CDR1 as SGHTA and CDR2 as FQGNSA.

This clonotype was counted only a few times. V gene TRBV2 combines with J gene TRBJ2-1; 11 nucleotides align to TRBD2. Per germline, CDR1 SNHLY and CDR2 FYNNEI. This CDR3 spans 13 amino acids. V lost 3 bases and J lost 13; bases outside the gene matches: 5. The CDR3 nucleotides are TGTGCCAGCAGTGACGCTACTAGCGGGGGTCAGTTCTTC. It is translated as CASSDATSGGQFF.

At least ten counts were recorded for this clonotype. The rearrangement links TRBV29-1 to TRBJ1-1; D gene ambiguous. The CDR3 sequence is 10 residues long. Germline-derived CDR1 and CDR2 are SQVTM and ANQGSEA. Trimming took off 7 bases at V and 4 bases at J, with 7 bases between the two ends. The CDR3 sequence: CSARVTEAFF. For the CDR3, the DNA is TGCAGCGCCCGGGTCACTGAAGCTTTCTTT.

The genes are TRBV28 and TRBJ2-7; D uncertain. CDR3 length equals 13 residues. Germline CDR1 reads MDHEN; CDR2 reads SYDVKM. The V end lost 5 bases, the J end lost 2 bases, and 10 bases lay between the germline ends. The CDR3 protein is CASSRTDTYEQYV. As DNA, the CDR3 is TGTGCCAGCAGTCGAACAGATACCTACGAGCAGTACGTC.

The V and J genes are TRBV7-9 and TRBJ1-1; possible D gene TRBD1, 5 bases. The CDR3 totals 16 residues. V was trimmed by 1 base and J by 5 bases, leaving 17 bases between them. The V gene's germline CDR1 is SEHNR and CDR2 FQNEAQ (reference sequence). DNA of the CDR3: TGTGCCAGCAGCTTAGGAACGGGGGGTAAGGAGACTGAAGCTTTCTTT. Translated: CASSLGTGGKETEAFF.

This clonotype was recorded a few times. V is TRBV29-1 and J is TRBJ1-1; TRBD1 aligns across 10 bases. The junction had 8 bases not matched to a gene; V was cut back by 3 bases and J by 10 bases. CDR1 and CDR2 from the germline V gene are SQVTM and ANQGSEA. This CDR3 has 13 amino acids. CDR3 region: CSVDGQGVQVAFF. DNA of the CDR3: TGCAGCGTTGACGGACAGGGGGTTCAGGTAGCTTTCTTT. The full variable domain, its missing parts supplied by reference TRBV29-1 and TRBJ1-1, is SAVISQKPSRDICQRGTSLTIQCQVDSQVTMMFWYRQQPGQSLTLIATANQGSEATYESGFVIDKFPISRPNLTFSTLTVSNMSPEDSSIYLCSVDGQGVQVAFFGQGTRLTVV.

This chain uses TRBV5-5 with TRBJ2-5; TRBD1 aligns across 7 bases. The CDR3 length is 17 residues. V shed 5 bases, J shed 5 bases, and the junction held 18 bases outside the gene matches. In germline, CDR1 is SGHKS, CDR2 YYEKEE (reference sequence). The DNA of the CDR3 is TGTGCCAGCAGTTCCGGGACAGCCCTTCTCGGTGGGGAGACCCAGTACTTC. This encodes CASSSGTALLGGETQYF.

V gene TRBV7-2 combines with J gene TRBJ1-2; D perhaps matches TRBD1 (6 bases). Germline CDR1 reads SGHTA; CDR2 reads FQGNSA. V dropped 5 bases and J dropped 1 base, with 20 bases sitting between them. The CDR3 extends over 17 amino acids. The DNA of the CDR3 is TGTGCCAGCAGCCCTTTACCACGGGCAGGGGTTAACTATGGCTACACCTTC. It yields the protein CASSPLPRAGVNYGYTF.